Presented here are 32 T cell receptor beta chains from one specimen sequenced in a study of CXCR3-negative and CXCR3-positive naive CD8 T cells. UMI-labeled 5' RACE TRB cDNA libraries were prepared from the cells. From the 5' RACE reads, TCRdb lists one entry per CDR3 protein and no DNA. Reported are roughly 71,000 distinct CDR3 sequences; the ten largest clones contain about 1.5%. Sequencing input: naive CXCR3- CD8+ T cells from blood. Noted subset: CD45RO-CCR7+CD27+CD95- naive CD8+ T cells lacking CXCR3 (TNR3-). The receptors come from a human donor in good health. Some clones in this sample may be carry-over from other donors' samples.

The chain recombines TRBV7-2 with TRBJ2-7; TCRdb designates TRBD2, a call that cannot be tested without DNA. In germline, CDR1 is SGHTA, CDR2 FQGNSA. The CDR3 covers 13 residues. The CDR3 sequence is CASSAGYSYEQYF.

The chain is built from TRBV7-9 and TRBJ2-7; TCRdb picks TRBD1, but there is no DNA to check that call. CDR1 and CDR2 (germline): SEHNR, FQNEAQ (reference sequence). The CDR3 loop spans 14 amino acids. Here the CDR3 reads CASSPPRGGGEQYF.

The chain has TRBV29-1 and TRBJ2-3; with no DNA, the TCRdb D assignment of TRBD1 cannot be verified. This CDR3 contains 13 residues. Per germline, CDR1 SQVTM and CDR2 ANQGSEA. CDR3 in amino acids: CSVVRPSTDTQYF.

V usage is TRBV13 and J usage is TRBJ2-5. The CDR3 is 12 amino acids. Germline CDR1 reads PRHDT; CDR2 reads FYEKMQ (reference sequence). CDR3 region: CASRTGEENQYF.

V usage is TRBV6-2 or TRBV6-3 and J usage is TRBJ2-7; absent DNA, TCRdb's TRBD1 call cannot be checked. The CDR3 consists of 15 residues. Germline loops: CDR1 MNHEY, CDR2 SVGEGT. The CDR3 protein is CASSYEEGGRYEQYF.

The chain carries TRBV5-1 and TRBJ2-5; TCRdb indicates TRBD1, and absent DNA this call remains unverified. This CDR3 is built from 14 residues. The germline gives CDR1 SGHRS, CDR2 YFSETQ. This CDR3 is CASSLQGQLETQYF.

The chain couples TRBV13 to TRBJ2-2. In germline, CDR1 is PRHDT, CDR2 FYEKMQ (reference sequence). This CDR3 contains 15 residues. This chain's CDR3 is CASSLESELTGELFF.

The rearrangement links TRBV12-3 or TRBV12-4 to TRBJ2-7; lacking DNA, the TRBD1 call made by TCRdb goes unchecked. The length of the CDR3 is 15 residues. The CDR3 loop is CASSPTGQGFYEQYF.

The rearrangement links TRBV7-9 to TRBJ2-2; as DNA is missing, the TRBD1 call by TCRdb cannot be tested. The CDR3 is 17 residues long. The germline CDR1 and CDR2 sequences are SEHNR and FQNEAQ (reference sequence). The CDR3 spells CASSLDEWGPNTGELFF.

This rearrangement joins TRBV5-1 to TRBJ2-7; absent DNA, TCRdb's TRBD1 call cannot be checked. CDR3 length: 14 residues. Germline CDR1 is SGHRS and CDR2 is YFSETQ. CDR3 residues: CASSPTQETYEQYF.

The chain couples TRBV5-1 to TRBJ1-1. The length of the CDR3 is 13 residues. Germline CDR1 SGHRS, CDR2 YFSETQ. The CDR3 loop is CASSWVIAAEAFF.

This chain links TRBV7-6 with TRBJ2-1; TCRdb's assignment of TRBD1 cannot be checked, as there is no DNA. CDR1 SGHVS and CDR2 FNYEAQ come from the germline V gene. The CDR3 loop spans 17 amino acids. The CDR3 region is CASSLDLAGGEGDEQFF.

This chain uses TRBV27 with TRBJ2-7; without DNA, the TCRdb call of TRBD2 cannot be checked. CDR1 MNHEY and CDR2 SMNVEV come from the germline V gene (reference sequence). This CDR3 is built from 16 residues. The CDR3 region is CASSLRAGSSSYEQYF.

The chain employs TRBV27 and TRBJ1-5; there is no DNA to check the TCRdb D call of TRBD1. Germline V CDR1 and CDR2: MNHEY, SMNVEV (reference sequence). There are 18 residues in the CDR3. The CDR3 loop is CASSSGQGLVMGNQPQHF.

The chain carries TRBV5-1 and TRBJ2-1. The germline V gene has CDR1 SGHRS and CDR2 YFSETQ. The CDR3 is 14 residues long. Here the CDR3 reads CASSLYPAGNEQFF.

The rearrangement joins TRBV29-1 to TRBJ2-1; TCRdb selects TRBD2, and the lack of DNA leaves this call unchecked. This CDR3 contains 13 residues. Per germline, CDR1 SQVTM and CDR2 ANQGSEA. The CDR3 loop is CSVRQGGHNEQFF.

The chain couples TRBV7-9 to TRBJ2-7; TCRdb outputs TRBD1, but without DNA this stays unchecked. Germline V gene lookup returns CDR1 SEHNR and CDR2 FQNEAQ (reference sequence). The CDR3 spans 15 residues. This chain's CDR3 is CASSFGAGIGYEQYF.

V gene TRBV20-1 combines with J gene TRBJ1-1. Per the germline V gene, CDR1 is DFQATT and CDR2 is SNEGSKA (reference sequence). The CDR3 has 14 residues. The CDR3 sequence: CSAIPAQPVTEAFF.

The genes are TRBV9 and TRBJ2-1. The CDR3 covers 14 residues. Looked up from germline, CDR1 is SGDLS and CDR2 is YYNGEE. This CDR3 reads CASSVASVNNEQFF.

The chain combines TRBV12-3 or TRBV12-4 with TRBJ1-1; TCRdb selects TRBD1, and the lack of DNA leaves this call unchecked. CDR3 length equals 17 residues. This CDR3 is CASSFPTTGAEDTEAFF.

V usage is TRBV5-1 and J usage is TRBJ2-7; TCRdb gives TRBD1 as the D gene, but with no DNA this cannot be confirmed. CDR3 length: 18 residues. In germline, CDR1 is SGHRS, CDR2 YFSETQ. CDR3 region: CASRASGVGAGRAYEQYF.

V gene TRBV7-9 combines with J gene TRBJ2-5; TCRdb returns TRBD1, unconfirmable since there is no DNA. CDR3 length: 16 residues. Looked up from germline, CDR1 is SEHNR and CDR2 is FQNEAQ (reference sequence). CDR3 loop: CASSSRSARPKETQYF. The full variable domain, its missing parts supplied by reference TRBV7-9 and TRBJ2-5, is DTGVSQNPRHKITKRGQNVTFRCDPISEHNRLYWYRQTLGQGPEFLTYFQNEAQLEKSRLLSDRFSAERPKGSFSTLEIQRTEQGDSAMYLCASSSRSARPKETQYFGPGTRLLVL.

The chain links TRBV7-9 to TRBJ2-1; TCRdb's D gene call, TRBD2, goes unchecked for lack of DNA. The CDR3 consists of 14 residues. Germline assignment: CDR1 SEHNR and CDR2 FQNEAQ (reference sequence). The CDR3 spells CASSRLSQRAEQFF.

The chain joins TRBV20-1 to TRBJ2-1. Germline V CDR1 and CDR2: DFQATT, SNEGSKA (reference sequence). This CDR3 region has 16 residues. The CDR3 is CSARDLETSAYNEQFF.

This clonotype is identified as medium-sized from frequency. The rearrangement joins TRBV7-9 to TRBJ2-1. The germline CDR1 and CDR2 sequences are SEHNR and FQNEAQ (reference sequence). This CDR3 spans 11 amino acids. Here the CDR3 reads CASSLSNEQFF.

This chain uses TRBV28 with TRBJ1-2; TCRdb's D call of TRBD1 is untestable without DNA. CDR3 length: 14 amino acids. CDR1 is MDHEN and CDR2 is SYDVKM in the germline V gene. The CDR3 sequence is CASSPPGPSNGYTF.

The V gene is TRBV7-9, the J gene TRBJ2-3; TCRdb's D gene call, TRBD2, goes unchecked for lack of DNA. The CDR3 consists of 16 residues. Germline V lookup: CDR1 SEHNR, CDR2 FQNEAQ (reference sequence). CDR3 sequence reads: CASSLRDSPSTDTQYF.

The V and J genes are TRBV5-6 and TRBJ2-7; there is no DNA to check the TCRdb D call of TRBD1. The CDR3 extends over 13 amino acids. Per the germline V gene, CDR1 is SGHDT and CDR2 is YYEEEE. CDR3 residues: CASRNQGSYEQYF. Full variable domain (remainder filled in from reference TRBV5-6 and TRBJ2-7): DAGVTQSPTHLIKTRGQQVTLRCSPKSGHDTVSWYQQALGQGPQFIFQYYEEEERQRGNFPDRFSGHQFPNYSSELNVNALLLGDSALYLCASRNQGSYEQYFGPGTRLTVT.

The CDR3 is CATSGSRSLTGELFF. The chain couples TRBV15 to TRBJ2-2. CDR1 and CDR2 (germline): LNHNV, YYDKDF (reference sequence). CDR3 length equals 15 residues.

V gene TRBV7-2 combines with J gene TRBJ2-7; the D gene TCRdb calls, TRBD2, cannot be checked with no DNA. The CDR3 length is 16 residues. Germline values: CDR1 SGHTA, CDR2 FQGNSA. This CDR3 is CASSLATGLAAYEQYF.

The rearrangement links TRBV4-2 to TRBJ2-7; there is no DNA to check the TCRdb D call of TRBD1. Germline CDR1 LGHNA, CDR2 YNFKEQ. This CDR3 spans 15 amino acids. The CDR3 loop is CASSLNRGGGYEQYF.

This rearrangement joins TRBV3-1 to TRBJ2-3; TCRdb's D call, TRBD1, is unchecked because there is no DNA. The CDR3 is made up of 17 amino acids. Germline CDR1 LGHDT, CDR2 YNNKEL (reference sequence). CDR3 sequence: CASSQDTRGLFTDTQYF.